This T cell receptor (beta chain) is drawn from a study of blood T cell repertoires in COVID-19. Study-level background: Italy, Spain and the United States were the sources of the convalescent and acute COVID-19 samples. T cells, B-cell-depleted T cells, or PBMCs supplied cDNA or gDNA.

In the original analysis: Amplification with reference gene primers provided the estimates of nucleated cell counts. TCRdb's copy holds only in-frame clones and misses some; the assay was immunoSEQ multiplex PCR. Clonal size and the V and J genes are those of that table, whereas D and trimming came from the DNA. In the table there are about 410,000 clones, 75% to 90% of which are singletons. The length of the CDR3 is 15 residues. From germline, CDR1 is SNHLY and CDR2 FYNNEI. Trimming took 4 bases from V and 4 from J; bases not matched to a gene: 4. The chain uses TRBV2 and TRBJ2-1, with 10 positions matching TRBD2. This receptor was taken from a woman aged 40-49 years with COVID-19, enrolled during active disease. Sequences were obtained from peripheral blood. Written as DNA, the CDR3 is TGTGCCAGCAGTGTACTAGCGGGGACTTACAATGAGCAGTTCTTC. This sequence encodes CASSVLAGTYNEQFF.